This section outlines one T cell receptor beta chain sequence together with its context. TCRdb used MiXCR to reprocess the reads, holding one entry per CDR3 protein. In the table there are more than 140,000 distinct CDR3 sequences, about 6.5% of which are singletons. The germline V gene has CDR1 MNHEY and CDR2 SMNVEV (reference sequence). V lost 2 bases and J lost 2; bases outside the gene matches: 4. The CDR3 spans 16 residues. This sample is drawn from a study of T cell repertoires in cytomegalovirus infection. Whole-study context: CMV infection plus the matching HLA type was flagged by public TCR beta signatures.

This TCR came from a human donor in good health (CMV status not recorded). Some clones in this sample may be carry-over from other donors' samples. The sequenced sample consisted of PBMCs. The chain uses TRBV27 and TRBJ2-7, with 12 bases lining up with TRBD1. CDR3: CASSLKGQGAAYEQYF. DNA of the CDR3: TGTGCCAGCAGTTTAAAGGGACAGGGGGCCGCCTACGAGCAGTACTTC.